The clone carrying this T cell receptor beta chain was seen a few times. Trimming left V 0 bases short and J 5 bases short, with 14 bases between. CDR3 length: 15 residues. From germline, CDR1 is SGDLS and CDR2 YYNGEE. Per the original data handling: Nucleated cell counts were estimated from reference gene primer amplification. The data were produced by immunoSEQ multiplex PCR, yet TCRdb's version contains in-frame clones alone and is incomplete. V, J and clone size are taken as reported in that table, and D and trimming were inferred from the DNA itself. The sample holds 210,000 or so clones, almost 90% seen once. This specimen comes from a study of blood T cell repertoires in COVID-19. Study summary: Sample material is recorded as cDNA or gDNA derived from T cells, B-cell-depleted T cells, or PBMCs.

The genes are TRBV9 and TRBJ1-1; D may be TRBD1 (5 bases). Material for sequencing was peripheral blood. This sequence was found in a man in his late teens or twenties with active or convalescent COVID-19. CDR3: CASSVGNSQGTEAFF. CDR3 coding DNA: TGTGCCAGCAGCGTAGGGAACAGCCAGGGAACTGAAGCTTTCTTT.